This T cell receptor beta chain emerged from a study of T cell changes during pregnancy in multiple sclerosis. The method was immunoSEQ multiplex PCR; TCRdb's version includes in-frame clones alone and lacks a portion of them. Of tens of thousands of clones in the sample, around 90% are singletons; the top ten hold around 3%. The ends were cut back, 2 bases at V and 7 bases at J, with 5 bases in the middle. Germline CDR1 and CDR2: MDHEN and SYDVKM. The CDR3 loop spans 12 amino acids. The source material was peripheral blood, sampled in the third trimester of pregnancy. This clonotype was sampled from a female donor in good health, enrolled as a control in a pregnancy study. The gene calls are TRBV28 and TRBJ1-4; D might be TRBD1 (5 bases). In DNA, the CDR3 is TGTGCCAGCAGTTTACAGGGTGAAAAACTGTTTTTT. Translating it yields CASSLQGEKLFF. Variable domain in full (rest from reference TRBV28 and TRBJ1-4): DVKVTQSSRYLVKRTGEKVFLECVQDMDHENMFWYRQDPGLGLRLIYFSYDVKMKEKGDIPEGYSVSREKKERFSLILESASTNQTSMYLCASSLQGEKLFFGSGTQLSVL.